Given below is one T cell receptor beta chain in context. Its specificity is not known. This specimen belongs to a study of blood T cell dynamics during melanoma immunotherapy. Study context: Standard first-line treatment here was pembrolizumab or nivolumab plus ipilimumab in metastatic melanoma. Findings of the study overall: Clones driving repertoire changes may be melanoma-specific or general immune activation.

Method: immunoSEQ multiplex PCR; TCRdb's copy keeps in-frame clones and lacks some. Here the sample spans roughly 8,900 clones, roughly 85% being singletons. The time point: week 3, after first cycle of checkpoint inhibitor. Blood was drawn before treatment and at week 3 after checkpoint blockade. Disease control meant complete response, partial response or stable disease at 12 weeks. The CDR3 totals 14 residues. Germline CDR1 and CDR2: SGHNT and YENEEA. Trimming pared 5 bases from V and 2 bases from J, leaving 11 bases between. The chain couples TRBV11-3 to TRBJ2-3; D might be TRBD1 or TRBD2, each matching 5 bases. The sequence was collected from a human donor with melanoma. The sequencing used blood, collected from a patient treated with checkpoint blockade. The CDR3, as DNA: TGTGCCAGCAGCCCCGGGGCCGACACAGATACGCAGTATTTT. Translation: CASSPGADTDTQYF. Together with reference TRBV11-3 and TRBJ2-3, the CDR3 gives the full variable domain: EAGVVQSPRYKIIEKKQPVAFWCNPISGHNTLYWYLQNLGQGPELLIRYENEEAVDDSQLPKDRFSAERLKGVDSTLKIQPAELGDSAVYLCASSPGADTDTQYFGPGTRLTVL.